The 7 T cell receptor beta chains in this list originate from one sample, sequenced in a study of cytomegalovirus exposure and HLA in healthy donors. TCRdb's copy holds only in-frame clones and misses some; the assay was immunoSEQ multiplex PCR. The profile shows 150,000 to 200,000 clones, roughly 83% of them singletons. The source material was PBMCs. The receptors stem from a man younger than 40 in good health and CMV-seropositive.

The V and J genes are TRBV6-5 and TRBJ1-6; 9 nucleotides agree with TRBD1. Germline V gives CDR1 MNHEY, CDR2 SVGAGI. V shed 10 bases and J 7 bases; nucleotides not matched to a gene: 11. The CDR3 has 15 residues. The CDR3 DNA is TGTGCCACGCGAGAACCCGGGACAGGGAATTCACCCCTCCACTTT. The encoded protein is CATREPGTGNSPLHF.

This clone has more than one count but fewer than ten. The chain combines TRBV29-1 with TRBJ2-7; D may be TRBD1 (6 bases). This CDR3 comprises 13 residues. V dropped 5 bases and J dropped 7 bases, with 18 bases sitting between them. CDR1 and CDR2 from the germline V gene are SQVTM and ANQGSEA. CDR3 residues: CSVTPGQWEEQYF. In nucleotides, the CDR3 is TGCAGCGTTACACCGGGACAATGGGAGGAGCAGTACTTC.

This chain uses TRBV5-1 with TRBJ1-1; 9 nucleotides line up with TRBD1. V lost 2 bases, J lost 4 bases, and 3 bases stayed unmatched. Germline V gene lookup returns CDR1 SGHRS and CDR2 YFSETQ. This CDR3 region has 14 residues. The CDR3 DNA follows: TGCGCCAGCAGCTTAGACAGGGGGGGCACTGAAGCTTTCTTT. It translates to CASSLDRGGTEAFF.

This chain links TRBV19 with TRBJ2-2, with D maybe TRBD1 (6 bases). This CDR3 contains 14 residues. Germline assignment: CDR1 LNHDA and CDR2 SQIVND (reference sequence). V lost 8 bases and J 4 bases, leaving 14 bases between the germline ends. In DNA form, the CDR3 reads TGTGCCAGTGGGCGCGACAGGACCACCGGGGAGCTGTTTTTT. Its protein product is CASGRDRTTGELFF. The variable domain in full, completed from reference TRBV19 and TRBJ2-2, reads DGGITQSPKYLFRKEGQNVTLSCEQNLNHDAMYWYRQDPGQGLRLIYYSQIVNDFQKGDIAEGYSVSREKKESFPLTVTSAQKNPTAFYLCASGRDRTTGELFFGEGSRLTVL.

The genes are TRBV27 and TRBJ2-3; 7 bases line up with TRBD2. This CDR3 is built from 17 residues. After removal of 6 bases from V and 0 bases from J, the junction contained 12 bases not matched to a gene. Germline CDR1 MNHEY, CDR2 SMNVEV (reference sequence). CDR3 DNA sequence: TGTGCCAGCAGGGCCTTCAGACTAGCCTCTAGCACAGATACGCAGTATTTT. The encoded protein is CASRAFRLASSTDTQYF.

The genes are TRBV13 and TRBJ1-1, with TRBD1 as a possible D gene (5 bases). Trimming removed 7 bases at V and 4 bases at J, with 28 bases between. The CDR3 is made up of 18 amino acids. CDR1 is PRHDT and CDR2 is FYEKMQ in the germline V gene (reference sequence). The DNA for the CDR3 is TGTGCCAGCACCCTTAGGTCAGGGACTGCTGGGGGAACCACTGAAGCTTTCTTT. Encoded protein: CASTLRSGTAGGTTEAFF.

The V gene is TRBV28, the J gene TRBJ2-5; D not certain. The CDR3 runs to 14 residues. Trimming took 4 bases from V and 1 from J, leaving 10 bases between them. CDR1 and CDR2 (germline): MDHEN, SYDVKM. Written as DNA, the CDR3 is TGTGCCAGCAGTTCCTATGAGGTCCAAGAGACCCAGTACTTC. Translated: CASSSYEVQETQYF.